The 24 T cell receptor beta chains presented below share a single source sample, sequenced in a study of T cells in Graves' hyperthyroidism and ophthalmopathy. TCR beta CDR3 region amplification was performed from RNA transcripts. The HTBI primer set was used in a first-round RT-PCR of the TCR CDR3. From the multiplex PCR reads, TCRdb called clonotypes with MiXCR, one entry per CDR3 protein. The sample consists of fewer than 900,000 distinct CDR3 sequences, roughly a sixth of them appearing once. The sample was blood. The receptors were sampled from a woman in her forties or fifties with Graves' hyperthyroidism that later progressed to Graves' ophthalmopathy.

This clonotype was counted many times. CDR3 coding DNA: TGTGCCAGCAGCGGCGACTGGGACACTCGGCATCAGCCCCAGCATTTT. Its translation: CASSGDWDTRHQPQHF. The rearrangement joins TRBV7-9 to TRBJ1-5; perhaps TRBD1 as D (6 bases). V lost 5 bases to trimming and J lost 5 bases, with 19 bases between them. From germline, CDR1 is SEHNR and CDR2 FQNEAQ (reference sequence). The CDR3 length is 16 residues. Using reference TRBV7-9 and TRBJ1-5 for the parts outside the CDR3, the full variable domain is DTGVSQNPRHKITKRGQNVTFRCDPISEHNRLYWYRQTLGQGPEFLTYFQNEAQLEKSRLLSDRFSAERPKGSFSTLEIQRTEQGDSAMYLCASSGDWDTRHQPQHFGDGTRLSIL.

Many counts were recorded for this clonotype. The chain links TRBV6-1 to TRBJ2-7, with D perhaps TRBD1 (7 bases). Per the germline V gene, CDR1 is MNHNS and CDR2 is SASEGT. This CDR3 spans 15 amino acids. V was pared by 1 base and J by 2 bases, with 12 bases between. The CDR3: CASSEEVRGAYEQYF. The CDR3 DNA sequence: TGTGCCAGCAGTGAAGAGGTCAGGGGGGCCTACGAGCAGTACTTC.

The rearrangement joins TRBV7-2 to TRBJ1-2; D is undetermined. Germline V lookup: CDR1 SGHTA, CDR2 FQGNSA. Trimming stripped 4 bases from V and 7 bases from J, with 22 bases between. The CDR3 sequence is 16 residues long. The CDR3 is CASSSPDGVPFPGYTF. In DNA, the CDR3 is TGTGCCAGCAGCTCCCCTGACGGGGTTCCTTTTCCTGGCTACACCTTC.

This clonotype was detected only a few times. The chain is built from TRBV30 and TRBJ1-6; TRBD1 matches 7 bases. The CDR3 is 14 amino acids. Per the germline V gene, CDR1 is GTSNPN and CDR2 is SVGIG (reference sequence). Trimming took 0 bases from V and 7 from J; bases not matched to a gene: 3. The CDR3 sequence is CAWSVDRVNSPLHF. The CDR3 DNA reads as TGTGCCTGGAGTGTCGACAGGGTAAATTCACCCCTCCACTTT.

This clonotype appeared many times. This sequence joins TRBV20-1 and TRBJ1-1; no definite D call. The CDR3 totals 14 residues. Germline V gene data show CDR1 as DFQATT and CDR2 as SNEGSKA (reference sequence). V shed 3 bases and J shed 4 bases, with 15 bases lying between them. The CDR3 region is CSASRFAAGTEAFF. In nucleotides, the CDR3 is TGCAGTGCTAGTAGGTTTGCGGCGGGCACTGAAGCTTTCTTT.

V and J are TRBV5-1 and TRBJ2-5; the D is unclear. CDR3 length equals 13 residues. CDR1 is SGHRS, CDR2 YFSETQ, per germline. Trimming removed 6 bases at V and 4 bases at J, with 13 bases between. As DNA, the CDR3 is TGCGCCAGCAAAACGGGCAGAACAGAGACCCAGTACTTC. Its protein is CASKTGRTETQYF. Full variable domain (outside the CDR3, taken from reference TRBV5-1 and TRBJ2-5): KAGVTQTPRYLIKTRGQQVTLSCSPISGHRSVSWYQQTPGQGLQFLFEYFSETQRNKGNFPGRFSGRQFSNSRSEMNVSTLELGDSALYLCASKTGRTETQYFGPGTRLLVL.

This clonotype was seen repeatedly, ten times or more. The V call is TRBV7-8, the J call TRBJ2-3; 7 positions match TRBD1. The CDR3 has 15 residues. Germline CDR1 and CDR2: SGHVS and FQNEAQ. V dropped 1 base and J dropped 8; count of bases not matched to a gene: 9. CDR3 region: CASSLEGAGQLTQYF. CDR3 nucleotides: TGTGCCAGCAGCTTAGAGGGGGCAGGACAGCTTACGCAGTATTTT.

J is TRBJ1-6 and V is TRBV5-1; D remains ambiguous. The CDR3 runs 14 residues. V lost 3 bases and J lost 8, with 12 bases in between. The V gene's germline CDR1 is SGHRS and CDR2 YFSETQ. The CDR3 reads CASSSFSVDSPLHF. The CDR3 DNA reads TGCGCCAGCAGCTCATTTTCCGTGGATTCACCCCTCCACTTT.

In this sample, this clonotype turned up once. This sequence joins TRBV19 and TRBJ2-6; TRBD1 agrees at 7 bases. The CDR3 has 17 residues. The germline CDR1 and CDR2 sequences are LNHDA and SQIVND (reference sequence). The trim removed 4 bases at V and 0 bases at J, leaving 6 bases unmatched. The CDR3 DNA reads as TGTGCCAGTAGTACCAACAGGGGATCCTCTGGGGCCAACGTCCTGACTTTC. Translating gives CASSTNRGSSGANVLTF.

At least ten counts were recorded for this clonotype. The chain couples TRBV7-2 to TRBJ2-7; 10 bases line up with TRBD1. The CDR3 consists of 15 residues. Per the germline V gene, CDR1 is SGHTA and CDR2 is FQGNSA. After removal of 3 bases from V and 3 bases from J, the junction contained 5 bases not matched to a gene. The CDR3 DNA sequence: TGTGCCAGCAGCTTCCGGGACAGGGGACTCTACGAGCAGTACTTC. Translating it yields CASSFRDRGLYEQYF.

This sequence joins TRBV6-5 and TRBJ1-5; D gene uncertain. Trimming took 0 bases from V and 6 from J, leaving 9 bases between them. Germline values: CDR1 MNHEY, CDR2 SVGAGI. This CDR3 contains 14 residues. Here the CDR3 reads CASSYSTVGQPQHF. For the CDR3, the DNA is TGTGCCAGCAGTTACTCGACGGTGGGTCAGCCCCAGCATTTT.

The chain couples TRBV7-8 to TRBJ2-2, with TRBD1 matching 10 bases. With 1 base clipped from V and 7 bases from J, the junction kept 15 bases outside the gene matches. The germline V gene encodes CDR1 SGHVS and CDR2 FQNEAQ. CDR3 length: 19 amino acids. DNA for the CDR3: TGTGCCAGCAGCTTAGACCGAGGGGGCGGGACAGGGGTGAGCGGGGAGCTGTTTTTT. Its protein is CASSLDRGGGTGVSGELFF. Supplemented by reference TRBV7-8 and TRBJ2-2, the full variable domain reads GAGVSQSPRYKVAKRGQDVALRCDPISGHVSLFWYQQALGQGPEFLTYFQNEAQLDKSGLPSDRFFAERPEGSVSTLKIQRTQQEDSAVYLCASSLDRGGGTGVSGELFFGEGSRLTVL.

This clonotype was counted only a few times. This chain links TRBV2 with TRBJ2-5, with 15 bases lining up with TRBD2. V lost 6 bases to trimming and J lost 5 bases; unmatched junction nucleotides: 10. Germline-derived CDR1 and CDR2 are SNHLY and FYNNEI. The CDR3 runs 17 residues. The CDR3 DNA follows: TGTGCCAGCAGAGACTCCGGGACTAGCGGGGGGAAGGAGACCCAGTACTTC. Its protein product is CASRDSGTSGGKETQYF.

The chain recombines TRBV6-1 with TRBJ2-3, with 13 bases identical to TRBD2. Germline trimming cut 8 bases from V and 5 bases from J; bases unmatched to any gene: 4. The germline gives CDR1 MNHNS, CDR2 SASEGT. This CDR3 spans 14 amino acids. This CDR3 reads CASLRTSGGDTQYF. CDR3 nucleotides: TGTGCCAGCCTAAGGACTAGCGGGGGAGATACGCAGTATTTT.

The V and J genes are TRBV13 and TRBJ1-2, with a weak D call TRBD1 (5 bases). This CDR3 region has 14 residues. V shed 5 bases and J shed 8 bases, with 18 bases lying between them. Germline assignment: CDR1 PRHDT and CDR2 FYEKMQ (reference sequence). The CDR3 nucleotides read TGTGCCAGCAGCCCAATCCACAGGCAAGACGGCTACACCTTC. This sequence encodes CASSPIHRQDGYTF.

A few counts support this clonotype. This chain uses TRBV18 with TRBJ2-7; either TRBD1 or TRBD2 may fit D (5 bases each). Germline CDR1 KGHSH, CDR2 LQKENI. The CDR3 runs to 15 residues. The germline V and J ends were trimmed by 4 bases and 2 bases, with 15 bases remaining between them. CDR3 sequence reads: CASSRELGPPYEQYF. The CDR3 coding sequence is TGTGCCAGCTCACGGGAGCTGGGGCCCCCCTACGAGCAGTACTTC.

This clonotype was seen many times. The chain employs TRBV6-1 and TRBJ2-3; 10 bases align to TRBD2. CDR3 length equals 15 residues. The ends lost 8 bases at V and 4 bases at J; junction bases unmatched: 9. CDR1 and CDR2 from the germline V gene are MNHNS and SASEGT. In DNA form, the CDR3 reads TGTGCCAGCTTAACAAGCGGGGGGGCGGCAGATACGCAGTATTTT. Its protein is CASLTSGGAADTQYF.

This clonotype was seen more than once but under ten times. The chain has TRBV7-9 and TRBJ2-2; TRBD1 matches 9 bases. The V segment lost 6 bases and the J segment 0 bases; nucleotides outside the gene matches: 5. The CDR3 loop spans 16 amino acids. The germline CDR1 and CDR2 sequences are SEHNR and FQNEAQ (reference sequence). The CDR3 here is CASRPRDRANTGELFF. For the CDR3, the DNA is TGTGCCAGCAGACCCCGGGACAGGGCGAACACCGGGGAGCTGTTTTTT. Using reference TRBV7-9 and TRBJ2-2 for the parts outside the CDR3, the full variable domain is DTGVSQNPRHKITKRGQNVTFRCDPISEHNRLYWYRQTLGQGPEFLTYFQNEAQLEKSRLLSDRFSAERPKGSFSTLEIQRTEQGDSAMYLCASRPRDRANTGELFFGEGSRLTVL.

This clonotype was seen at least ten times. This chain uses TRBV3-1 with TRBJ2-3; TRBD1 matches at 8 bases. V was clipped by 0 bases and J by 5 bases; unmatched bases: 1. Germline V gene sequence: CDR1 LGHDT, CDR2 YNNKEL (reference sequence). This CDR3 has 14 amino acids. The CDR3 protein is CASSQDRGRDTQYF. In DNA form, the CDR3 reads TGTGCCAGCAGCCAAGACAGGGGGCGAGATACGCAGTATTTT.

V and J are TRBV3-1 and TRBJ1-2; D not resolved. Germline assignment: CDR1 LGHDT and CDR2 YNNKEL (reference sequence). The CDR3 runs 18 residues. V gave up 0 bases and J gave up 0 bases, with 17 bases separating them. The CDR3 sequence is CASSQDLRVAISNYGYTF. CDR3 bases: TGTGCCAGCAGCCAAGATTTGAGGGTCGCCATATCTAACTATGGCTACACCTTC.

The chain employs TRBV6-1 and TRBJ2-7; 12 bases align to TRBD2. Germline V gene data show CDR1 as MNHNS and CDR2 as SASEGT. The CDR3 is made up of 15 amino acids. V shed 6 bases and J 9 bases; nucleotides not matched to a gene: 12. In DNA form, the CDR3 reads TGTGCCAGCAGGACTAGCGGGGGCGCGTCTCTAGGGCAGTACTTC. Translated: CASRTSGGASLGQYF.

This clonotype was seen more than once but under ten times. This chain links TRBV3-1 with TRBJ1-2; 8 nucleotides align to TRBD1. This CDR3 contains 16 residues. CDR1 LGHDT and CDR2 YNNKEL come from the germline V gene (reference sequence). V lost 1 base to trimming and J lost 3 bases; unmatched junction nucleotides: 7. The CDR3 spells CASSQGPRGQHYGYTF. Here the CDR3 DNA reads TGTGCCAGCAGCCAAGGGCCCAGGGGGCAACACTATGGCTACACCTTC.

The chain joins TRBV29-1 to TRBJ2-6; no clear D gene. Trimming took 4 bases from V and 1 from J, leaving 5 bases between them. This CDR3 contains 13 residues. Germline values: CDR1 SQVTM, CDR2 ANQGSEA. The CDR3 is CSVGQSGANVLTF. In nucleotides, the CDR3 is TGCAGCGTTGGCCAGTCTGGGGCCAACGTCCTGACTTTC. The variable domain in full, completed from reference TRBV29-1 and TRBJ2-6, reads SAVISQKPSRDICQRGTSLTIQCQVDSQVTMMFWYRQQPGQSLTLIATANQGSEATYESGFVIDKFPISRPNLTFSTLTVSNMSPEDSSIYLCSVGQSGANVLTFGAGSRLTVL.

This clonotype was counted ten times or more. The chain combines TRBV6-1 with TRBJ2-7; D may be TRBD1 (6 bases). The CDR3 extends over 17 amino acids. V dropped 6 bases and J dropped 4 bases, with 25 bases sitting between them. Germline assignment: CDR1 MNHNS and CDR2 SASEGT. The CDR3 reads CASRGAPDRIPPYEQYF. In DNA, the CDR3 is TGTGCCAGCAGAGGTGCCCCGGACAGAATACCACCGTACGAGCAGTACTTC.